A selection of T cell receptor beta chains follows, all from one sample in a study of human T cells and chemical hapten exposure. TCRdb fed the RACE reads into MiXCR, producing one record per CDR3 protein. The table has over 55,000 distinct CDR3 sequences, around 12% seen once. The sample was whole blood, taken in connection with sensitization to the hapten diphenylcyclopropenone (DPC). These receptors were collected from a man aged 25 to 40 with alopecia areata. Some clones in this sample may be carry-over from other donors' samples. Both conserved end residues are part of each CDR3. A D gene is named only where the DNA matches it firmly. For some rows the clone size is stated as once, few or many, or as a class when expanded; others skip it.

TRBD2 TRBJ2-5 TRBV5-1 many 14 CASTLAGGAETQYF TGCGCCAGCACCCTAGCGGGGGGAGCAGAGACCCAGTACTTC
- TRBJ2-4 TRBV7-2 many 14 CASSTGTAKNIQYF TGTGCCAGTTCAACCGGGACAGCCAAAAACATTCAGTACTTC
- TRBJ2-7 TRBV6-2/TRBV6-3 few 13 CASSYGEHYEQYF TGTGCCAGCAGTTACGGGGAGCACTACGAGCAGTACTTC
TRBD1 TRBJ1-1 TRBV29-1 few 12 CSVRTGSTEAFF TGCAGCGTTCGGACAGGGTCTACTGAAGCTTTCTTT
TRBD1 TRBJ1-1 TRBV6-2/TRBV6-3 few 16 CASSYPFTGVKTEAFF TGTGCCAGCAGTTACCCTTTTACAGGGGTGAAGACTGAAGCTTTCTTT
- TRBJ1-5 TRBV28 - 12 CASSPLRGPQHF TGTGCCAGCAGCCCGCTTCGTGGGCCCCAGCATTTT
TRBD1 TRBJ1-1 TRBV29-1 many 12 CSGGQGLQQAFF TGCAGCGGGGGACAGGGCCTCCAACAAGCTTTCTTT
- TRBJ1-1 TRBV10-3 - 18 CAISESETGGEGNTEAFF TGTGCCATCAGTGAGTCTGAGACAGGAGGCGAGGGTAACACTGAAGCTTTCTTT
- TRBJ1-1 TRBV7-8 many 14 CASSSSLLNTEAFF TGTGCCAGCAGCTCGTCCCTCTTGAACACTGAAGCTTTCTTT
- TRBJ2-1 TRBV7-2 - 13 CASRAGVYNEQFF TGTGCCAGCAGGGCAGGGGTTTACAATGAGCAGTTCTTC
TRBD2 TRBJ2-3 TRBV30 few 14 CAWGAGGAEDTQYF TGTGCCTGGGGAGCGGGGGGCGCGGAGGATACGCAGTATTTT
- TRBJ1-5 TRBV29-1 - 10 CSVGDQPQHF TGCAGCGTGGGGGATCAGCCCCAGCATTTT
- TRBJ2-6 TRBV12-3/TRBV12-4 few 14 CASNRMAGANVLTF TGTGCCAGCAACCGAATGGCTGGGGCCAACGTCCTGACTTTC
- TRBJ1-1 TRBV12-5 - 12 CASGDGYTEAFF TGTGCTAGTGGTGACGGATACACTGAAGCTTTCTTT
TRBD1 TRBJ1-2 TRBV5-5 many 15 CASSFEQGVDYGYTF TGTGCCAGCAGCTTCGAACAGGGGGTAGACTATGGCTACACCTTC
- TRBJ2-2 TRBV4-2 few 17 CASSERREGDYTGELFF TGTGCCAGCAGCGAAAGACGTGAAGGGGACTACACCGGGGAGCTGTTTTTT
- TRBJ1-1 TRBV7-3 - 13 CASSRYIGTEAFF TGTGCCAGCAGCCGCTACATCGGAACTGAAGCTTTCTTT
- TRBJ1-1 TRBV24-1 many 13 CATSDVTNTEAFF TGTGCCACCAGTGATGTGACGAACACTGAAGCTTTCTTT
TRBD1 TRBJ2-1 TRBV6-2/TRBV6-3 - 16 CASSPHRGRRADEQFF TGTGCCAGCAGTCCTCACAGGGGGCGGCGGGCCGATGAGCAGTTCTTC
- TRBJ2-1 TRBV9 - 16 CASSASRLAKDNEQFF TGTGCCAGCAGCGCCAGCCGACTGGCTAAGGACAATGAGCAGTTCTTC
- TRBJ2-4 TRBV28 many 16 CASSILQSLAKNIQYF TGTGCCAGCAGTATCCTACAATCTCTAGCCAAAAACATTCAGTACTTC
TRBD1 TRBJ2-7 TRBV18 many 15 CASSEGQVYSYEQYF TGTGCCAGCTCGGAGGGACAGGTCTACTCCTACGAGCAGTACTTC
- TRBJ1-2 TRBV7-6 many 13 CASSSRKSYGYTF TGTGCCAGCAGTAGCAGGAAATCCTATGGCTACACCTTC
- TRBJ1-5 TRBV11-2 many 13 CASSLEPNQPQHF TGTGCCAGCAGCTTAGAACCTAATCAGCCCCAGCATTTT
- TRBJ1-4 TRBV7-2 many 15 CASSPRQSFNEKLFF TGTGCCAGCAGCCCTCGACAGAGCTTTAATGAAAAACTGTTTTTT
- TRBJ2-2 TRBV4-1 few 15 CASSQPTGPHGELFF TGCGCCAGCAGCCAACCAACAGGGCCCCACGGGGAGCTGTTTTTT
- TRBJ2-5 TRBV24-1 - 13 CATSDPIGGTQYF TGTGCCACCAGTGATCCGATCGGGGGCACCCAGTACTTC
TRBD1 TRBJ2-7 TRBV7-6 - 15 CASSLTGTGTYEQYF TGTGCCAGCAGCTTAACCGGGACAGGCACATACGAGCAGTACTTC
- TRBJ1-2 TRBV24-1 - 16 CATSDLFLGKNYGYTF TGTGCCACCAGTGATTTATTCCTGGGTAAAAACTATGGCTACACCTTC
- TRBJ1-2 TRBV3-1 few 14 CASSPGSGSYGYTF TGTGCCAGCAGCCCGGGCTCAGGCTCCTATGGCTACACCTTC
- TRBJ2-5 TRBV12-3/TRBV12-4 many 13 CASSAGRKETQYF TGTGCCAGCAGCGCAGGACGAAAAGAGACCCAGTACTTC
- TRBJ2-1 TRBV28 - 18 CASSLPLSWRDEDNEQFF TGTGCCAGCAGTTTGCCCTTATCCTGGCGCGACGAGGACAATGAGCAGTTCTTC
- TRBJ2-3 TRBV19 many 14 CASSIVPGRDTQYF TGTGCCAGTAGTATAGTACCGGGGAGGGATACGCAGTATTTT
- TRBJ1-3 TRBV12-3/TRBV12-4 few 15 CASSPLGGPGNTIYF TGTGCCAGCAGCCCACTGGGAGGACCTGGAAACACCATATATTTT
- TRBJ2-7 TRBV7-6 few 15 CASSSPLGGLYEQYF TGTGCCAGCAGCTCCCCTCTTGGGGGACTGTACGAGCAGTACTTC
- TRBJ2-7 TRBV7-9 - 14 CASSLGQNVYEQYF TGTGCCAGCAGCTTAGGGCAGAACGTCTACGAGCAGTACTTC
- TRBJ2-1 TRBV2 many 15 CASSEAGGSYNEQFF TGTGCCAGCAGTGAAGCAGGGGGGTCCTACAATGAGCAGTTCTTC
TRBD1 TRBJ1-1 TRBV29-1 many 13 CSVRGQGLTEAFF TGCAGCGTTAGGGGACAGGGCCTCACTGAAGCTTTCTTT
- TRBJ1-4 TRBV24-1 few 16 CATSDSRQASGEKLFF TGTGCCACCAGTGATTCCCGACAGGCGAGCGGCGAAAAACTGTTTTTT
- TRBJ1-1 TRBV5-6 many 12 CASSLIKGEAFF TGTGCCAGCAGCCTGATTAAGGGTGAAGCTTTCTTT
TRBD1 TRBJ2-3 TRBV6-5 - 15 CASSWTGEWADTQYF TGTGCCAGCAGTTGGACAGGGGAATGGGCAGATACGCAGTATTTT
- TRBJ2-3 TRBV6-4 many 12 CASSDFADTQYF TGTGCCAGCAGTGACTTTGCAGATACGCAGTATTTT
TRBD2 TRBJ2-2 TRBV7-9 - 14 CASYASGRAGELFF TGTGCCAGCTACGCTAGCGGGCGTGCGGGGGAGCTGTTTTTT
- TRBJ2-7 TRBV6-6 - 13 CASSYQALYEQYF TGTGCCAGCAGTTACCAGGCCCTCTACGAGCAGTACTTC
- TRBJ1-3 TRBV7-2 few 14 CASSFSPPGNTIYF TGTGCCAGCAGCTTCTCACCTCCTGGAAACACCATATATTTT
- TRBJ1-1 TRBV29-1 - 14 CSVRGLFSGAEAFF TGCAGCGTCCGGGGACTGTTCTCTGGGGCTGAAGCTTTCTTT
TRBD1 TRBJ2-2 TRBV20-1 few 14 CSASEQGPNGELFF TGCAGTGCTAGCGAACAGGGGCCCAACGGGGAGCTGTTTTTT
- TRBJ2-3 TRBV5-1 many 16 CASGTPDRASTDTQYF TGCGCCAGCGGGACTCCGGACAGAGCTAGCACAGATACGCAGTATTTT
- TRBJ2-5 TRBV6-2/TRBV6-3 - 15 CASSYSAGTPETQYF TGTGCCAGCAGTTACTCAGCAGGGACCCCAGAGACCCAGTACTTC
TRBD1 TRBJ2-7 TRBV7-2 - 14 CASSPDRGPYEQYF TGTGCCAGCAGCCCCGACAGGGGGCCCTACGAGCAGTACTTC
- TRBJ2-1 TRBV2 many 14 CASKTLPGPNEQFF TGTGCCAGCAAGACACTCCCGGGGCCTAATGAGCAGTTCTTC
- TRBJ1-1 TRBV7-9 many 15 CASSLDWGQSTEAFF TGTGCCAGCAGCTTAGATTGGGGCCAGAGCACTGAAGCTTTCTTT
TRBD2 TRBJ2-3 TRBV11-1 - 16 CASSLLRGGRVDTQYF TGTGCCAGCAGCCTCCTCCGGGGGGGCCGAGTAGATACGCAGTATTTT
TRBD1 TRBJ2-5 TRBV6-1 many 13 CASSGTGQETQYF TGTGCCAGCAGTGGGACAGGGCAAGAGACCCAGTACTTC
TRBD2 TRBJ2-1 TRBV28 many 18 CASSFGLKRGSSYNEQFF TGTGCCAGCAGTTTCGGGTTAAAGCGGGGGTCTTCCTACAATGAGCAGTTCTTC
- TRBJ2-5 TRBV7-6 many 13 CASSLTEKETQYF TGTGCCAGCAGCTTAACTGAAAAAGAGACCCAGTACTTC
TRBD1 TRBJ1-2 TRBV9 - 14 CASSGGTGSLGYTF TGTGCCAGCAGCGGCGGGACAGGTTCACTTGGCTACACCTTC
TRBD1 TRBJ2-4 TRBV7-2 - 13 CASSLDRGGIQYF TGTGCCAGCAGCCTAGACAGGGGTGGTATTCAGTACTTC
- TRBJ2-1 TRBV6-2/TRBV6-3 many 17 CASSYTPGNPWLDEQFF TGTGCCAGCAGTTACACGCCTGGGAACCCCTGGCTGGATGAGCAGTTCTTC
- TRBJ1-6 TRBV21-1 many 19 CASSKKERLYESYNSPLHF TGTGCCAGCAGCAAAAAGGAGAGACTGTATGAGTCCTATAATTCACCCCTCCACTTT